Sequencing of this T cell receptor beta chain was carried out in a study of blood T cell repertoires in COVID-19. Study-level information: T cells, B-cell-depleted T cells, or PBMCs provided the cDNA or gDNA that served as material.

The CDR3 spans 12 residues. Per germline, CDR1 MNHEY and CDR2 SVGEGT. The V and J ends lost 6 bases and 4 bases respectively, with 10 bases between them. Per the authors' pipeline: Reference gene primer amplification in the assay estimated nucleated cell counts. Assay: immunoSEQ multiplex PCR; the TCRdb copy retains only in-frame clones and omits some. V and J calls plus clone size are reproduced from that table; the DNA served to infer D and trimming. The sample gives approximately 250,000 clones, around 87% of which show up once; roughly 4% is in the top ten. The receptor's source is a man between 18 and 35 years old with active or convalescent COVID-19. V usage is TRBV6-2 or TRBV6-3 and J usage is TRBJ2-7; D is uncertain. Sequenced: peripheral blood. This CDR3 is CASSQLLYEQYF. In DNA form, the CDR3 reads TGTGCCAGCAGCCAGCTCCTTTACGAGCAGTACTTC.